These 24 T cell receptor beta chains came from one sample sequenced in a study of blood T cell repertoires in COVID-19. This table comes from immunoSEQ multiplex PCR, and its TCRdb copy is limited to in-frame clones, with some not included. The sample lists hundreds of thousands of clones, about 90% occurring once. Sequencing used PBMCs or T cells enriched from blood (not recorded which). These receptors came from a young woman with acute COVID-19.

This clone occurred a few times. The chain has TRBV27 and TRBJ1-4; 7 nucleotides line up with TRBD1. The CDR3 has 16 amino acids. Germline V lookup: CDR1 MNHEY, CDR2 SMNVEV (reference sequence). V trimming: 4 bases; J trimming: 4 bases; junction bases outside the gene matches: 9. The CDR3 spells CASSSPTGFGNEKLFF. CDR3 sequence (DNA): TGTGCCAGCAGTTCCCCGACAGGGTTTGGTAATGAAAAACTGTTTTTT. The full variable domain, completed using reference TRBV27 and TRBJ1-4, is EAQVTQNPRYLITVTGKKLTVTCSQNMNHEYMSWYRQDPGLGLRQIYYSMNVEVTDKGDVPEGYKVSRKEKRNFPLILESPSPNQTSLYFCASSSPTGFGNEKLFFGSGTQLSVL.

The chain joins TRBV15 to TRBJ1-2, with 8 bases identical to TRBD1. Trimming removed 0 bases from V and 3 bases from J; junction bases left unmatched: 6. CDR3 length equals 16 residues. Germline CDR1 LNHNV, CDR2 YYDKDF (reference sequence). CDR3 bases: TGTGCCACCAGCAGAGATTGGGCAGGGGGCGACTATGGCTACACCTTC. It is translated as CATSRDWAGGDYGYTF. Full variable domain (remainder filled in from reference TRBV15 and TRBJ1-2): DAMVIQNPRYQVTQFGKPVTLSCSQTLNHNVMYWYQQKSSQAPKLLFHYYDKDFNNEADTPDNFQSRRPNTSFCFLDIRSPGLGDTAMYLCATSRDWAGGDYGYTFGSGTRLTVV.

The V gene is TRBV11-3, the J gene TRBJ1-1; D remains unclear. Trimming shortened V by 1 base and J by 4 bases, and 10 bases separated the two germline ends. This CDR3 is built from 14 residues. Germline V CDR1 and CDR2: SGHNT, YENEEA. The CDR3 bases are TGTGCCAGCAGCTTAGTGTGGGAGAGCACTGAAGCTTTCTTT. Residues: CASSLVWESTEAFF.

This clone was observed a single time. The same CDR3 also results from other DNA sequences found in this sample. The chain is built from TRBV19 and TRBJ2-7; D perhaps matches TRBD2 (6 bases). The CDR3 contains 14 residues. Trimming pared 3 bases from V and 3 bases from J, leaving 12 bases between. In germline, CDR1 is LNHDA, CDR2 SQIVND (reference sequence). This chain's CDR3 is CASSIGSGSYEQYF. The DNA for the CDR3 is TGTGCCAGTAGTATCGGTAGCGGAAGCTACGAGCAGTACTTC.

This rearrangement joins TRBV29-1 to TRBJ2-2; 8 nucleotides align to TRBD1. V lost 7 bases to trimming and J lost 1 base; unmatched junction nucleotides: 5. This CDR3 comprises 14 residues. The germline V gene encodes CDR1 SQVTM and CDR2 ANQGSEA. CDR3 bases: TGCAGCGGATGGACAGGGTGGAACACCGGGGAGCTGTTTTTT. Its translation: CSGWTGWNTGELFF.

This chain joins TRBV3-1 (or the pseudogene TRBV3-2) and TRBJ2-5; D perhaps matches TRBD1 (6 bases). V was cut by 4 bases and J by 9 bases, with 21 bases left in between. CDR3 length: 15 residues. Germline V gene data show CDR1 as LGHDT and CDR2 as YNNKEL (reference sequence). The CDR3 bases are TGTGCCAGCAGCCCCTCTCACGGGACAAGAGACTCCCAGTACTTC. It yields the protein CASSPSHGTRDSQYF.

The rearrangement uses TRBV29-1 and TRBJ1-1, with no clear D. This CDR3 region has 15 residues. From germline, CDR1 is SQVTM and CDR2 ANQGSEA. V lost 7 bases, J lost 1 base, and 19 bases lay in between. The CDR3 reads CSGFVPGSQNTEAFF. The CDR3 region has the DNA TGCAGCGGGTTCGTCCCGGGGAGCCAGAACACTGAAGCTTTCTTT.

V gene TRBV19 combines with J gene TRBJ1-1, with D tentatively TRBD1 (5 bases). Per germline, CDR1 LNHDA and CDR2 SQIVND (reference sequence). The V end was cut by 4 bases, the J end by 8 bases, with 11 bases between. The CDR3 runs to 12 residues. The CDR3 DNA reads TGTGCCAGTAGTAGTAGCGGGGGGGAAGCTTTCTTT. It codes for CASSSSGGEAFF.

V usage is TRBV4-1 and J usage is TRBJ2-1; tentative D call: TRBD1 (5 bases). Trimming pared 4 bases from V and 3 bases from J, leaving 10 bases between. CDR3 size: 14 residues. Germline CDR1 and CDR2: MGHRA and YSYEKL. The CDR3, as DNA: TGCGCCAGCAGCCCGTCACAGGTCTACAATGAGCAGTTCTTC. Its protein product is CASSPSQVYNEQFF.

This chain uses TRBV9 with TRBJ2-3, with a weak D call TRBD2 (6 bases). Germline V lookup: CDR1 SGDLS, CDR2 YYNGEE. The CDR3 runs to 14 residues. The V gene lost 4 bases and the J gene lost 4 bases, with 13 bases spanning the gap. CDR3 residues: CASSSPSGPDTQYF. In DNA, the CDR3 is TGTGCCAGCAGCAGCCCCAGCGGGCCAGATACGCAGTATTTT.

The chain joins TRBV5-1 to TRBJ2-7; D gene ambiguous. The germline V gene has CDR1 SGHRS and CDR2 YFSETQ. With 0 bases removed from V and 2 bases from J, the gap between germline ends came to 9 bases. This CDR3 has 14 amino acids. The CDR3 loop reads CASSLDNPAYEQYF. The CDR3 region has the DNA TGCGCCAGCAGCTTGGACAACCCTGCCTACGAGCAGTACTTC.

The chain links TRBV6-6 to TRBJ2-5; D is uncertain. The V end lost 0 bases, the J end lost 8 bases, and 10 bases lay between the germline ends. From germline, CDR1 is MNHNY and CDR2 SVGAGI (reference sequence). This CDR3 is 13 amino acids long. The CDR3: CASSYSIRVTQYF. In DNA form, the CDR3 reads TGTGCCAGCAGTTACTCGATTCGGGTCACCCAGTACTTC.

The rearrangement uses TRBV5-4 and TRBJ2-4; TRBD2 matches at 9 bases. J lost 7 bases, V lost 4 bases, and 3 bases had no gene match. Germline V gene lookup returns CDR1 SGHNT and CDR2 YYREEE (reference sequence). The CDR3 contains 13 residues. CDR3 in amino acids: CASSGGRGNIQYF. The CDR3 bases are TGTGCCAGCAGCGGCGGGAGGGGGAACATTCAGTACTTC.

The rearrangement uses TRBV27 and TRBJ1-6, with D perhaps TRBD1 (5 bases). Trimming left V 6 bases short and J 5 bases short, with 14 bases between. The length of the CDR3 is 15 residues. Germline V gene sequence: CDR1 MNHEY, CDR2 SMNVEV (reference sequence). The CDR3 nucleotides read TGTGCCAGCAGACAGACTCGGGGGAATAATTCACCCCTCCACTTT. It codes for CASRQTRGNNSPLHF.

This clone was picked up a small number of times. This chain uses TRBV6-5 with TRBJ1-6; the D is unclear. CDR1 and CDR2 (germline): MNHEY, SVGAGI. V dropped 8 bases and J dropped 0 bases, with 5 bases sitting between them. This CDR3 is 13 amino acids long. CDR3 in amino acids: CASGSSYNSPLHF. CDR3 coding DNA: TGTGCCAGCGGGAGCTCCTATAATTCACCCCTCCACTTT.

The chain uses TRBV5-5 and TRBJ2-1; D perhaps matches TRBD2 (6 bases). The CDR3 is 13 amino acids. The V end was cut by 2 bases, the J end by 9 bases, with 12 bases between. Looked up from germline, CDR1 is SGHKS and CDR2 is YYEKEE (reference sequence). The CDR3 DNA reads TGTGCCAGCAGCTTTCCTCAGGGAGGTGAGCAGTTCTTC. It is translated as CASSFPQGGEQFF.

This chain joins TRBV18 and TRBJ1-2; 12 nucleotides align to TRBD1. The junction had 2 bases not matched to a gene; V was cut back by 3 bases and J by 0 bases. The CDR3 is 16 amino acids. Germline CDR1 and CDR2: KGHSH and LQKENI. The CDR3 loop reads CASSPGTGGSNYGYTF. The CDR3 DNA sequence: TGTGCCAGCTCACCCGGGACAGGGGGCTCTAACTATGGCTACACCTTC.

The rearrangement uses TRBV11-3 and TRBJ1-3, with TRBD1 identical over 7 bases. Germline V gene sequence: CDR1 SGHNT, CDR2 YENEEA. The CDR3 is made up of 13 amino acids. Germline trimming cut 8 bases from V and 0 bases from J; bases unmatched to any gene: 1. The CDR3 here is CASGTDSGNTIYF. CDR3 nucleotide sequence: TGTGCCAGCGGGACAGACTCTGGAAACACCATATATTTT.

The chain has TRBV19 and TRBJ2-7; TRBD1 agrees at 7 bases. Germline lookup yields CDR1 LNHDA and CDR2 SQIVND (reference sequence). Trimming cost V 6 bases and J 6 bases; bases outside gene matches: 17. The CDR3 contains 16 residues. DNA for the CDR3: TGTGCCAGTAGGGACCTTATTAAGGGACAGACGGGCGAGCAGTACTTC. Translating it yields CASRDLIKGQTGEQYF.

This chain's CDR3 is CASSQSWAANEKLFF. The CDR3 DNA reads as TGTGCCAGCAGCCAAAGCTGGGCCGCTAATGAAAAACTGTTTTTT. The chain recombines TRBV3-1 (or the pseudogene TRBV3-2) with TRBJ1-4; D is unresolved. Between the trimmed V and J ends, which lost 2 bases and 3 bases, there was a span of 10 bases. The germline V gene has CDR1 LGHDT and CDR2 YNNKEL (reference sequence). The CDR3 totals 15 residues.

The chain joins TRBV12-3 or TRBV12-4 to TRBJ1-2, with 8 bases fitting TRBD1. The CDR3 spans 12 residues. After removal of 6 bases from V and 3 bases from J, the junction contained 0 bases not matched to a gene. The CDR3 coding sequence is TGTGCCAGCAGGGACAGGGACTATGGCTACACCTTC. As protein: CASRDRDYGYTF.

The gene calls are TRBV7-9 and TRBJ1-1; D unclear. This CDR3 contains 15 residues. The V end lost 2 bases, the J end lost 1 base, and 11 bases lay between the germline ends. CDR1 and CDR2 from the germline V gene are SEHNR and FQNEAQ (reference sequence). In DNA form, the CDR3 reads TGTGCCAGCAGCTTATTAGCCCCACCGAACACTGAAGCTTTCTTT. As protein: CASSLLAPPNTEAFF.

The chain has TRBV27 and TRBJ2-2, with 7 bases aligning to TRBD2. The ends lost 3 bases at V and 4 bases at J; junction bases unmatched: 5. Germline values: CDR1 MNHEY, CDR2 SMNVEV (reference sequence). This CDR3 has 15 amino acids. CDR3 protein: CASSFQAGITGELFF. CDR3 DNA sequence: TGTGCCAGCAGTTTCCAAGCGGGAATCACCGGGGAGCTGTTTTTT.

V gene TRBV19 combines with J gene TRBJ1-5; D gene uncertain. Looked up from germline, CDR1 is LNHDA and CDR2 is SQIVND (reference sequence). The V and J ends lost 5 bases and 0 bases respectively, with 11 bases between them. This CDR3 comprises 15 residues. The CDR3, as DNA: TGTGCCAGTAGTTCCGTCTTATCTAGCAATCAGCCCCAGCATTTT. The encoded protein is CASSSVLSSNQPQHF. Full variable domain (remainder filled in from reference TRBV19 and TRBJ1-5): DGGITQSPKYLFRKEGQNVTLSCEQNLNHDAMYWYRQDPGQGLRLIYYSQIVNDFQKGDIAEGYSVSREKKESFPLTVTSAQKNPTAFYLCASSSVLSSNQPQHFGDGTRLSIL.